This note documents a single T cell receptor (beta chain) sequence. This entry comes from a study of control samples from healthy donors and cancer patients. Measured with immunoSEQ multiplex PCR; TCRdb has only the in-frame clones, and not every one. This sample has about 170,000 clones, with about nine tenths found just once. Sequenced input: blood. The TCR comes from a woman younger than 45 in good health.

The CDR3 is CASSRDANYGYTF. The CDR3 DNA follows: TGCGCCAGCAGCCGGGATGCTAACTATGGCTACACCTTC. The chain recombines TRBV4-3 with TRBJ1-2; D gene ambiguous. The V gene's germline CDR1 is LGHNA and CDR2 YSLEER. Trimming shortened V by 4 bases and J by 0 bases, and 6 bases separated the two germline ends. This CDR3 contains 13 residues.